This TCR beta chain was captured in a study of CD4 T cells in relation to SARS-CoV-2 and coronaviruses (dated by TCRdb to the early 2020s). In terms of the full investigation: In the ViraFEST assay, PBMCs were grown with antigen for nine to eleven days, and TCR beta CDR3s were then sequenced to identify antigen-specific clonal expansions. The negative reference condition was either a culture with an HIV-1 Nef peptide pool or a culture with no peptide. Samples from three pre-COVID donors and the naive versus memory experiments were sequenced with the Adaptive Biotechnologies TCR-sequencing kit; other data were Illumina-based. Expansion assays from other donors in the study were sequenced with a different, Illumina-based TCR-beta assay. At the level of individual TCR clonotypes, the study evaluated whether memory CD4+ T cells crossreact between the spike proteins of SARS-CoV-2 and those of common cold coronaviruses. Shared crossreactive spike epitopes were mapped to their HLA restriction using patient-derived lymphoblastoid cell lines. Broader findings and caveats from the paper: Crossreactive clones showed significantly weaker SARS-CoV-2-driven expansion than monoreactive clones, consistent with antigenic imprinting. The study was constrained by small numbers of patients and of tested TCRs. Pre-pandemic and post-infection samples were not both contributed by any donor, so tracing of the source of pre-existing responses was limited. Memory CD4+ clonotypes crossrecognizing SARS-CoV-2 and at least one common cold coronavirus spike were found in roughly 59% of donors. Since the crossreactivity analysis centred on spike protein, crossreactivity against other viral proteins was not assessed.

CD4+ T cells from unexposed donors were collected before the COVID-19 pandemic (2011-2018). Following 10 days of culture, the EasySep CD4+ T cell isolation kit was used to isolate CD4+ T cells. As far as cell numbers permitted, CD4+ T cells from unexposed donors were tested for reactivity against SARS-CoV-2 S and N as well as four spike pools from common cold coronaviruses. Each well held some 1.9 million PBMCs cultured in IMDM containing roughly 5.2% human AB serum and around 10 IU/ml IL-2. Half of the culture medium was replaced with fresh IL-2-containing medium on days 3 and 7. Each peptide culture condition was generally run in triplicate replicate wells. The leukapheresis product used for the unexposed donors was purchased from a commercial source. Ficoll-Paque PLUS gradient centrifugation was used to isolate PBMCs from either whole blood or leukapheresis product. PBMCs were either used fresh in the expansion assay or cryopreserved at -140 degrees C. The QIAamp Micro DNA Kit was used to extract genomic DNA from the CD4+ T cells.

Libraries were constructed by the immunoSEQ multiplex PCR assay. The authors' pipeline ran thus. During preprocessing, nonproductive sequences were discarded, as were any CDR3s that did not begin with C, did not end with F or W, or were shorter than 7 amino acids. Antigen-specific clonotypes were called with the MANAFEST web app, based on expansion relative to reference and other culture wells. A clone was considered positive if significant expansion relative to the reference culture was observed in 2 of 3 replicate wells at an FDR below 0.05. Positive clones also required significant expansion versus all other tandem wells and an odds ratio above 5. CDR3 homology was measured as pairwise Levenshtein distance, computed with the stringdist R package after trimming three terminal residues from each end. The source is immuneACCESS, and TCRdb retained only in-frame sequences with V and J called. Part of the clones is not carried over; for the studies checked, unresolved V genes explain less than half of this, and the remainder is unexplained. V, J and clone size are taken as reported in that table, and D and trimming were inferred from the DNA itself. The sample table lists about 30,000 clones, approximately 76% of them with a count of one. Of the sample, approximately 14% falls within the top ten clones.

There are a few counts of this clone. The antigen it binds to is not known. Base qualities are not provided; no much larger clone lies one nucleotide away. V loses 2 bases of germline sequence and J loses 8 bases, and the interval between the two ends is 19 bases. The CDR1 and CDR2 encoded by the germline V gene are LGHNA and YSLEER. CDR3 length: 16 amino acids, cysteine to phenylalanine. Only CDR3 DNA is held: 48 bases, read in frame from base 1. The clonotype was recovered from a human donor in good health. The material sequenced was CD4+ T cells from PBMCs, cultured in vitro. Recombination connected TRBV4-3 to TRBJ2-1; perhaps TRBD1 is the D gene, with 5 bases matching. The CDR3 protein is CASSQSGHNGYDEQFF. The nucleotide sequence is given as TGCGCCAGCAGCCAATCCGGACACAACGGGTACGATGAGCAGTTCTTC.